This is a list of T cell receptor beta chains from one sample in a study of blood T cell repertoires in COVID-19. The assay was immunoSEQ multiplex PCR, and TCRdb's table has in-frame clones only and misses some. The sample records 92,000 or so clones, about two thirds being singletons. Input material: peripheral blood. These receptors were taken from a woman of 80 years or more with acute or convalescent COVID-19. CDR3s include the opening cysteine and the closing phenylalanine or tryptophan. The D gene is left open where the match is weak. Clone size appears in some rows only: once, few, many, or a class for an expanded clone.

TRBJ2-4 | 17 | TRBD1 | . | TRBV7-2 | CASSSRTGLVAKNIQYF | TGTGCCAGCAGCTCCCGGACAGGGTTGGTGGCCAAAAACATTCAGTACTTC
TRBJ1-2 | 17 | TRBD1 | . | TRBV5-6 | CASSLVGQGASGYGYTF | TGTGCCAGCAGCTTGGTCGGACAGGGGGCATCGGGCTATGGCTACACCTTC
TRBJ2-7 | 15 | TRBD1 | . | TRBV7-9 | CASSLIGTVTFEQYF | TGTGCCAGCAGCTTAATTGGGACAGTAACCTTTGAGCAGTACTTC
TRBJ2-1 | 15 | TRBD2 | . | TRBV6-5 | CASRKRGGLGSEQFF | TGTGCCAGCAGGAAGCGGGGAGGGCTGGGTAGTGAGCAGTTCTTC
TRBJ1-5 | 13 | . | . | TRBV15 | CATSRVRGGPQHF | TGTGCCACCAGCAGAGTAAGGGGGGGGCCCCAGCATTTT
TRBJ2-7 | 14 | . | . | TRBV7-4 | CASSLGLSSYEQYF | TGTGCCAGCAGCTTGGGACTGAGTTCCTACGAGCAGTACTTC
TRBJ1-4 | 14 | . | few | TRBV6-5 | CASSPVQGYEKLFF | TGTGCCAGCAGCCCCGTACAGGGTTATGAAAAACTGTTTTTT
TRBJ1-2 | 13 | . | . | TRBV29-1 | CSVDPARVYGYTF | TGCAGCGTTGATCCGGCCAGGGTCTATGGCTACACCTTC
TRBJ2-4 | 13 | . | . | TRBV18 | CASSPFERNIQYF | TGTGCCAGCTCACCTTTTGAACGGAACATTCAGTACTTC
TRBJ1-1 | 13 | . | . | TRBV4-2 | CATSGQPNTEAFF | TGTGCCACCTCAGGACAGCCGAACACTGAAGCTTTCTTT
TRBJ2-7 | 18 | . | . | TRBV5-4 | CASSLLPGGTGLGDKQYF | TGTGCCAGCAGCCTGCTGCCAGGGGGGACGGGACTAGGGGATAAGCAGTACTTC
TRBJ1-3 | 13 | TRBD1 | . | TRBV5-1 | CASSQGQENTIYF | TGCGCCAGCAGCCAAGGACAGGAAAACACCATATATTTT
TRBJ1-6 | 14 | . | . | TRBV4-2 | CASSQGTANSPLHF | TGTGCCAGCAGCCAAGGGACAGCTAATTCACCCCTCCACTTT
TRBJ2-1 | 16 | TRBD2 | . | TRBV9 | CASSVEVSGGVAEQFF | TGTGCCAGCAGCGTAGAAGTTAGCGGGGGGGTTGCTGAGCAGTTCTTC
TRBJ1-1 | 11 | . | few | TRBV2 | CASSMETEAFF | TGTGCCAGCAGTATGGAGACTGAAGCTTTCTTT
TRBJ1-6 | 14 | TRBD1 | . | TRBV6-2/TRBV6-3 | CASSEGQPNSPLHF | TGTGCCAGCAGTGAGGGACAGCCTAATTCACCCCTCCACTTT
TRBJ1-1 | 16 | . | . | TRBV30 | CAWSQLTGPMNTEAFF | TGTGCCTGGAGTCAGTTGACAGGCCCGATGAACACTGAAGCTTTCTTT
TRBJ2-5 | 17 | TRBD2 | . | TRBV2 | CASSELRLGGAGETQYF | TGTGCCAGCAGTGAACTCCGCCTCGGGGGGGCAGGGGAGACCCAGTACTTC
TRBJ1-1 | 15 | . | many | TRBV7-2 | CASRDSSKFNTEAFF | TGTGCCAGCAGAGACAGCTCGAAATTTAACACTGAAGCTTTCTTT
TRBJ1-2 | 15 | TRBD1 | . | TRBV6-5 | CASSEIPGQRYGYTF | TGTGCCAGCAGCGAGATCCCGGGACAGCGTTATGGCTACACCTTC
TRBJ2-5 | 15 | . | . | TRBV5-4 | CASSSTKGGGETQYF | TGTGCCAGCAGCTCCACGAAAGGGGGAGGGGAGACCCAGTACTTC
TRBJ2-6 | 16 | . | . | TRBV5-4 | CASSLDTGSGANVLTF | TGTGCCAGCAGCCTGGACACGGGCTCTGGGGCCAACGTCCTGACTTTC
TRBJ2-1 | 14 | . | . | TRBV15 | CATSRDPGYNEQFF | TGTGCCACCAGCAGAGACCCAGGCTACAATGAGCAGTTCTTC
TRBJ1-6 | 16 | . | . | TRBV9 | CASSVGASSYNSPLHF | TGTGCCAGCAGCGTCGGAGCCTCCTCCTATAATTCACCCCTCCACTTT
TRBJ2-5 | 14 | . | . | TRBV5-6 | CASSHKQGGETQYF | TGTGCCAGCAGCCACAAGCAAGGAGGAGAGACCCAGTACTTC
TRBJ1-1 | 14 | . | many | TRBV9 | CASSPRRGSTEAFF | TGTGCCAGCAGCCCCCGTCGTGGGAGCACTGAAGCTTTCTTT
TRBJ2-4 | 16 | . | . | TRBV30 | CAWSVRQVLAKNIQYF | TGTGCCTGGAGTGTAAGGCAGGTTCTAGCCAAAAACATTCAGTACTTC
TRBJ1-5 | 14 | . | . | TRBV30 | CAWSAGYSNQPQHF | TGTGCCTGGAGTGCGGGGTATAGCAATCAGCCCCAGCATTTT
TRBJ1-4 | 15 | . | . | TRBV6-5 | CASSYLEGGNEKLFF | TGTGCCAGCAGTTATCTTGAGGGGGGGAATGAAAAACTGTTTTTT
TRBJ1-6 | 16 | . | . | TRBV27 | CASRAGGSLDNSPLHF | TGTGCCAGCAGGGCGGGGGGTAGTCTAGATAATTCACCCCTCCACTTT
TRBJ2-7 | 16 | . | . | TRBV4-2 | CASSPFTGGGNYEQYF | TGTGCCAGCAGCCCTTTCACAGGGGGGGGGAACTACGAGCAGTACTTC
TRBJ2-3 | 16 | TRBD1 | . | TRBV7-9 | CASRLGTGGESDTQYF | TGTGCCAGCAGATTAGGGACAGGGGGCGAATCAGATACGCAGTATTTT
TRBJ2-7 | 16 | . | . | TRBV28 | CASRRAGTLSSYEQYF | TGTGCCAGCAGACGAGCCGGGACACTCTCCTCCTACGAGCAGTACTTC
TRBJ1-6 | 16 | TRBD1 | . | TRBV7-2 | CASSSRDRIPHSPLHF | TGTGCCAGCAGCTCCCGGGACAGAATACCTCATTCACCCCTCCACTTT
TRBJ2-7 | 17 | . | . | TRBV13 | CASSSPRSRGSSYEQYF | TGTGCCAGCAGCTCGCCCAGGTCACGGGGTAGCTCCTACGAGCAGTACTTC
TRBJ1-5 | 17 | TRBD1 | . | TRBV7-9 | CASSSGQGGIGNQPQHF | TGTGCCAGCAGCTCGGGACAGGGTGGAATTGGCAATCAGCCCCAGCATTTT
TRBJ1-5 | 14 | . | . | TRBV28 | CASSWGQANQPQHF | TGTGCCAGCAGTTGGGGGCAGGCCAATCAGCCCCAGCATTTT
TRBJ2-1 | 14 | TRBD2 | . | TRBV11-1 | CASSPLAAVNEQFF | TGTGCCAGCAGCCCACTAGCGGCGGTCAATGAGCAGTTCTTC
TRBJ1-6 | 17 | TRBD1 | . | TRBV5-1 | CASSLGQGSPTNSPLHF | TGCGCCAGCAGCTTGGGACAGGGGAGCCCCACCAATTCACCCCTCCACTTT
TRBJ2-7 | 11 | . | . | TRBV2 | CASSPGYEQYF | TGTGCCAGCAGTCCCGGGTACGAGCAGTACTTC
TRBJ1-3 | 14 | . | once | TRBV9 | CASSGRSERDTIYF | TGTGCCAGCAGCGGTCGCAGCGAACGAGACACCATATATTTT
TRBJ2-7 | 18 | . | few | TRBV6-7 | CASSYHRDLRDRGYEQYF | TGTGCCAGCAGTTATCATAGGGACTTACGAGACAGAGGCTACGAGCAGTACTTC
TRBJ2-7 | 17 | TRBD2 | . | TRBV20-1 | CSASFLGLAGAFYEQYF | TGCAGTGCTAGTTTCCTGGGGCTAGCGGGGGCCTTCTACGAGCAGTACTTC
TRBJ1-4 | 15 | TRBD1 | . | TRBV5-1 | CASSLVGTGSEKLFF | TGCGCCAGCAGCTTGGTCGGGACAGGGAGCGAAAAACTGTTTTTT
TRBJ2-3 | 12 | . | few | TRBV12-3/TRBV12-4 | CASSFAGDTQYF | TGTGCCAGCAGCTTCGCCGGGGATACGCAGTATTTT
TRBJ2-5 | 18 | TRBD2 | once | TRBV18 | CASSPPSRKRGAWETQYF | TGTGCCAGCTCACCACCAAGCCGTAAGCGGGGGGCCTGGGAGACCCAGTACTTC
TRBJ2-1 | 16 | . | . | TRBV6-5 | CASSYRKDSRTNEQFF | TGTGCCAGCAGTTACAGAAAGGACTCCCGAACGAATGAGCAGTTCTTC
TRBJ2-3 | 16 | TRBD2 | . | TRBV2 | CASSEAAGGTRDTQYF | TGTGCCAGCAGTGAAGCAGCGGGGGGAACCAGGGATACGCAGTATTTT
TRBJ2-1 | 14 | TRBD2 | . | TRBV20-1 | CSASLAGDHNEQFF | TGCAGTGCTAGTTTAGCGGGGGACCACAATGAGCAGTTCTTC
TRBJ2-7 | 14 | TRBD2 | many | TRBV2 | CASSPLSAGDEQYF | TGTGCCAGCAGTCCGTTAAGTGCGGGGGACGAGCAGTACTTC
TRBJ1-1 | 12 | . | . | TRBV12-3/TRBV12-4 | CASSLVQTEAFF | TGTGCCAGCAGTTTAGTACAGACCGAAGCTTTCTTT
TRBJ1-1 | 19 | . | few | TRBV6-2/TRBV6-3 | CASSYSKRPQGGVNTEAFF | TGTGCCAGCAGTTACTCAAAACGGCCCCAGGGAGGGGTGAACACTGAAGCTTTCTTT
TRBJ2-7 | 14 | . | . | TRBV6-2/TRBV6-3 | CASSYSQSAYEQYF | TGTGCCAGCAGTTATTCACAGTCAGCCTACGAGCAGTACTTC
TRBJ2-1 | 15 | TRBD2 | . | TRBV4-3 | CASSQGTSGGAEQFF | TGCGCCAGCAGCCAGGGGACTAGCGGGGGGGCCGAGCAGTTCTTC
TRBJ1-4 | 11 | TRBD1 | medium-sized | TRBV28 | CASSHRGGLFF | TGTGCCAGCAGTCACAGGGGAGGTCTGTTTTTT
TRBJ1-2 | 12 | . | few | TRBV6-5 | CASSSGNYGYTF | TGTGCCAGCAGTTCAGGGAACTATGGCTACACCTTC
TRBJ2-1 | 12 | . | . | TRBV2 | CASRRDNSEQFF | TGTGCCAGCAGAAGGGACAACAGTGAGCAGTTCTTC
TRBJ1-2 | 11 | . | . | TRBV3-1/TRBV3-2 | CASSQGIASTF | TGTGCCAGCAGCCAAGGCATCGCTAGCACCTTC
TRBJ2-5 | 18 | . | . | TRBV28 | CASSLSYLRAGVGETQYF | TGTGCCAGCAGTTTATCTTATTTGAGGGCAGGGGTAGGAGAGACCCAGTACTTC